The 19 T cell receptor beta chains below were found in one sample sequenced in a study of OX40 agonist ivuxolimab in advanced cancers. The assay was immunoSEQ multiplex PCR, and TCRdb's table has in-frame clones only and misses some. The repertoire has about 79,000 clones, less than 95% of them found once; the top ten carry 0.25% to 0.35%. The sequencing here drew on CD4+ or CD8+ T cells sorted from blood, taken in a trial of the OX40 agonist ivuxolimab. Receptors originate from an adult with an advanced solid tumor such as melanoma, head and neck, liver or kidney cancer.

The gene calls are TRBV5-1 and TRBJ2-1; 11 nucleotides match TRBD1. The germline V gene has CDR1 SGHRS and CDR2 YFSETQ. The CDR3 loop spans 15 amino acids. The trim removed 5 bases at V and 0 bases at J, leaving 1 base unmatched. CDR3 coding DNA: TGCGCCAGCAGGGGGACAGGGGGCTCCTACAATGAGCAGTTCTTC. It yields the protein CASRGTGGSYNEQFF.

V and J are TRBV18 and TRBJ2-7; D remains ambiguous. V was clipped by 4 bases and J by 6 bases, with 13 bases between them. Germline CDR1 is KGHSH and CDR2 is LQKENI. CDR3 size: 13 residues. The CDR3 DNA is TGTGCCAGCTCACTCATAGACAACCTCGAGCAGTACTTC. It is translated as CASSLIDNLEQYF.

The chain carries TRBV27 and TRBJ1-2, with 10 bases identical to TRBD1. Germline lookup yields CDR1 MNHEY and CDR2 SMNVEV (reference sequence). Germline trimming cut 4 bases from V and 1 base from J; bases unmatched to any gene: 3. The CDR3 is made up of 15 amino acids. The CDR3 is CASSSRDRGNYGYTF. The CDR3 nucleotides read TGTGCCAGCAGTTCTCGGGACAGGGGTAACTATGGCTACACCTTC.

The chain is built from TRBV10-3 and TRBJ2-6; perhaps TRBD1 as D (6 bases). The CDR3 extends over 16 amino acids. Germline V gives CDR1 ENHRY, CDR2 SYGVKD. V was cut by 6 bases and J by 0 bases, with 12 bases left in between. In DNA, the CDR3 is TGTGCCATCAGACAGGGTCTAAGCTCTGGGGCCAACGTCCTGACTTTC. Residues: CAIRQGLSSGANVLTF.

The chain recombines TRBV2 with TRBJ2-1; 9 positions agree with TRBD2. The CDR3 loop spans 13 amino acids. J lost 8 bases, V lost 9 bases, and 8 bases had no gene match. Germline V gene sequence: CDR1 SNHLY, CDR2 FYNNEI. DNA for the CDR3: TGTGCCAGTGGAGCGGGGGGCGATTATGAGCAGTTCTTC. Translation: CASGAGGDYEQFF.

The chain has TRBV28 and TRBJ2-1; the D gene is possibly TRBD1 (6 bases). Trimming removed 7 bases at V and 3 bases at J, with 13 bases between. Germline V gives CDR1 MDHEN, CDR2 SYDVKM. The CDR3 totals 14 residues. CDR3 sequence: CASKGQGGYNEQFF. For the CDR3, the DNA is TGTGCCAGCAAGGGCCAAGGGGGCTACAATGAGCAGTTCTTC.

The CDR3 reads CASSVVGGRGYGYTF. CDR3 nucleotide sequence: TGTGCCAGCAGTGTAGTGGGGGGGCGCGGATATGGCTACACCTTC. The chain employs TRBV25-1 and TRBJ1-2; TRBD1 is a possible D gene (6 bases). The V gene lost 4 bases and the J gene lost 5 bases, with 17 bases spanning the gap. The length of the CDR3 is 15 residues. Germline assignment: CDR1 MGHDK and CDR2 SYGVNS.

V is TRBV6-5 and J is TRBJ1-6; 8 positions agree with TRBD1. The CDR3 is 13 amino acids. Germline CDR1 is MNHEY and CDR2 is SVGAGI. The J segment lost 9 bases and the V segment lost 6 bases, leaving 4 bases of the junction unmatched. This CDR3 reads CASRQGGGSPLHF. DNA for the CDR3: TGTGCCAGCAGACAGGGGGGTGGTTCACCCCTCCACTTT.

The chain combines TRBV19 with TRBJ2-2, with 7 bases that match TRBD2. The CDR3 extends over 15 amino acids. Germline trimming cut 8 bases from V and 0 bases from J; bases unmatched to any gene: 6. Looked up from germline, CDR1 is LNHDA and CDR2 is SQIVND (reference sequence). Here the CDR3 DNA reads TGTGCCAGTGGGGGGGTACAATCGAACACCGGGGAGCTGTTTTTT. Translation: CASGGVQSNTGELFF.

The chain couples TRBV29-1 to TRBJ1-2; 10 nucleotides match TRBD1. The trim removed 6 bases at V and 2 bases at J, leaving 3 bases unmatched. From germline, CDR1 is SQVTM and CDR2 ANQGSEA. The CDR3 sequence is 13 residues long. The DNA of the CDR3 is TGCAGCGTGTCGGGACAGGGGAACTATGGCTACACCTTC. Translation: CSVSGQGNYGYTF.

This rearrangement joins TRBV7-9 to TRBJ2-2; tentatively, D is TRBD1 or TRBD2 (6 bases each). The CDR3 totals 16 residues. Germline V gives CDR1 SEHNR, CDR2 FQNEAQ (reference sequence). V shed 7 bases and J shed 2 bases, with 17 bases lying between them. CDR3 coding DNA: TGTGCCAGCATCCCAGGCGGGACACACAACACCGGGGAGCTGTTTTTT. This codes for CASIPGGTHNTGELFF.

This chain uses TRBV6-1 with TRBJ1-1; D gene uncertain. V shed 6 bases and J shed 7 bases, with 15 bases lying between them. The CDR3 has 13 amino acids. CDR1 and CDR2 from the germline V gene are MNHNS and SASEGT. The CDR3 is CASRSNLRREAFF. CDR3 coding DNA: TGTGCCAGCAGATCTAATCTGCGGCGTGAAGCTTTCTTT.

This clone was picked up one time. The CDR3 protein is CASSWRGTNEKLFF. CDR3 coding DNA: TGCGCCAGCAGCTGGAGGGGTACTAATGAAAAACTGTTTTTT. The chain employs TRBV5-1 and TRBJ1-4, with a tentative D call TRBD1 (5 bases). CDR1 SGHRS and CDR2 YFSETQ come from the germline V gene. The CDR3 covers 14 residues. V shed 3 bases and J shed 2 bases, with 8 bases lying between them.

The chain joins TRBV2 to TRBJ2-7; TRBD2 aligns across 10 bases. Unmatched junction bases numbered 8, after V lost 2 bases and J lost 1 base. The germline gives CDR1 SNHLY, CDR2 FYNNEI. The CDR3 loop spans 17 amino acids. CDR3 amino acids: CASSEKGWTSGSYEQYV. In DNA form, the CDR3 reads TGTGCCAGCAGTGAAAAGGGTTGGACTAGCGGTTCCTACGAGCAGTACGTC.

This sequence joins TRBV6-6 and TRBJ1-2; D not resolved. The V gene lost 2 bases and the J gene lost 3 bases, with 7 bases spanning the gap. The V gene's germline CDR1 is MNHNY and CDR2 SVGAGI (reference sequence). The CDR3 is 13 residues long. The CDR3 sequence is CASSYGRDYGYTF. CDR3 coding DNA: TGTGCCAGCAGTTACGGGCGGGACTATGGCTACACCTTC.

CDR3 DNA sequence: TGTGCCAGCAGTTCTCTAGGACCGACGGAGGAAGCTTTCTTT. This codes for CASSSLGPTEEAFF. This sequence joins TRBV6-5 and TRBJ1-1; no firm D call. Germline loops: CDR1 MNHEY, CDR2 SVGAGI. Between the trimmed V and J ends, which lost 4 bases and 8 bases, there was a span of 17 bases. This CDR3 is built from 14 residues.

CDR3 DNA: TGTGCCAGCTCCCCCGTGGGATCGAACACTGAAGCTTTCTTT. This encodes CASSPVGSNTEAFF. The chain carries TRBV18 and TRBJ1-1; D unresolved. Germline CDR1 and CDR2: KGHSH and LQKENI. The V end lost 6 bases, the J end lost 1 base, and 12 bases lay between the germline ends. The CDR3 spans 14 residues.

The table lists this clone with a few counts. The chain couples TRBV5-6 to TRBJ1-1; 7 positions agree with TRBD1. J gave up 1 base and V 0 bases, and 3 bases lay outside the gene matches. Germline V gene sequence: CDR1 SGHDT, CDR2 YYEEEE. CDR3 length equals 15 residues. DNA of the CDR3: TGTGCCAGCAGCTTGGAGGGGGCGGGGAACACTGAAGCTTTCTTT. This sequence encodes CASSLEGAGNTEAFF.

The chain is built from TRBV5-1 and TRBJ1-2, with 9 bases matching TRBD1. The CDR3 extends over 16 amino acids. Trimming at V came to 4 bases and at J to 3 bases, leaving 10 bases not matched to a gene. The V gene's germline CDR1 is SGHRS and CDR2 YFSETQ. The CDR3 DNA reads TGCGCCAGCAGCCCCCCCGGGACAGGGAACGACTATGGCTACACCTTC. Translating it yields CASSPPGTGNDYGYTF.